Listed here is a single T cell receptor beta chain. The record originates from a study of blood T cell repertoires in COVID-19. Study overall: Sources were T cells, B-cell-depleted T cells, or PBMCs; the material itself was cDNA or gDNA.

Individuals drawn from around 25 US areas were about 18 to 90 years old. Original analysis: Amplification from reference gene primers served as the basis for estimated nucleated cell counts. Here immunoSEQ multiplex PCR was the method, and the copy in TCRdb shows in-frame clones only, minus some. V, J and clone size derive from that table, while D and trimming were established from the DNA sequence. The data hold a few hundred thousand clones, with 80% to 90% observed a single time. The CDR3 is made up of 14 amino acids. Germline lookup yields CDR1 SGHRS and CDR2 YFSETQ. The trim removed 2 bases at V and 3 bases at J, leaving 3 bases unmatched.

This TCR was sampled from a woman aged 40 to 50 with acute COVID-19. The rearrangement joins TRBV5-1 to TRBJ2-7; 9 nucleotides align to TRBD1. The sequenced sample was PBMCs or T cells enriched from blood (not recorded which). CDR3 loop: CASSLQGAGYEQYF. The CDR3 DNA reads as TGCGCCAGCAGCTTACAGGGGGCCGGCTACGAGCAGTACTTC.